The 21 T cell receptor beta chains listed next were all sequenced from one sample in a study of control samples from healthy donors and cancer patients. TCRdb keeps only in-frame clones here, not all; method: immunoSEQ multiplex PCR. The repertoire consists of around 100,000 clones, with roughly 90% occurring once and the leading ten covering around 3%. The sequenced sample consisted of blood. The receptors were gathered from a human donor in good health. The donor label of this sample is uncertain.

The J gene is TRBJ1-5, the V gene TRBV18; D remains ambiguous. Germline assignment: CDR1 KGHSH and CDR2 LQKENI. V lost 5 bases to trimming and J lost 0 bases, with 11 bases between them. The CDR3 runs 15 residues. The CDR3 DNA reads as TGTGCCAGCTCAGCAGGACTGAATAGCAATCAGCCCCAGCATTTT. Amino acid sequence: CASSAGLNSNQPQHF.

The rearrangement joins TRBV12-5 to TRBJ2-7; 7 bases line up with TRBD1. V lost 6 bases, J lost 6 bases, and 11 bases stayed unmatched. CDR1 is LGHNT and CDR2 is FRNRAP in the germline V gene. The CDR3 extends over 14 amino acids. CDR3 protein: CASGLRTGAGEQYF. The CDR3 bases are TGTGCTAGTGGCCTTAGGACAGGAGCAGGCGAGCAGTACTTC.

The chain combines TRBV12-3 or TRBV12-4 with TRBJ2-5; tentatively, D is TRBD2 (6 bases). The CDR3 contains 13 residues. V lost 10 bases and J 0 bases, leaving 12 bases between the germline ends. CDR3: CAILGRHQETQYF. The CDR3 DNA follows: TGTGCCATCCTAGGGAGGCACCAAGAGACCCAGTACTTC.

The J gene is TRBJ1-2, the V gene TRBV10-3; possible D gene TRBD1, 5 bases. The CDR3 has 14 residues. Per germline, CDR1 ENHRY and CDR2 SYGVKD. Trimming took 3 bases from V and 7 from J, leaving 15 bases between them. CDR3 nucleotide sequence: TGTGCCATCAGTGAACCCAATAGGGACGGTGGCTACACCTTC. This encodes CAISEPNRDGGYTF.

J is TRBJ2-1 and V is TRBV6-2 or TRBV6-3; 12 nucleotides match TRBD2. The CDR3 sequence is 19 residues long. Germline trimming cut 4 bases from V and 0 bases from J; bases unmatched to any gene: 10. Germline assignment: CDR1 MNHEY and CDR2 SVGEGT. Here the CDR3 DNA reads TGTGCCAGCAGTTTAACCACTAGCGGGGGGATAAGCTCCTACAATGAGCAGTTCTTC. Its translation is CASSLTTSGGISSYNEQFF.

As to this clone: Other DNA sequences from this sample encode an identical CDR3 as well. This chain connects TRBV5-1 to TRBJ1-2, with TRBD1 matching 9 bases. CDR1 and CDR2 (germline): SGHRS, YFSETQ. This CDR3 comprises 15 residues. The ends lost 5 bases at V and 4 bases at J; junction bases unmatched: 9. The CDR3, as DNA: TGCGCCAGCAGGAAAGAACAGGGGGCAGGCTATGGCTACACCTTC. Protein: CASRKEQGAGYGYTF.

This chain uses TRBV6-5 with TRBJ1-2, with D hard to call. The germline CDR1 and CDR2 sequences are MNHEY and SVGAGI. Trimming took 0 bases from V and 5 from J, leaving 10 bases between them. This CDR3 is built from 14 residues. The CDR3 DNA reads as TGTGCCAGCAGTTACTCGGGCACTTTATATGGCTACACCTTC. Protein sequence: CASSYSGTLYGYTF.

The J gene is TRBJ1-5, the V gene TRBV27; no clear D gene. There are 14 residues in the CDR3. Germline loops: CDR1 MNHEY, CDR2 SMNVEV (reference sequence). The V and J ends lost 2 bases and 6 bases respectively, with 11 bases between them. DNA of the CDR3: TGTGCCAGCAGTTTAGAAGGGATTTCTCAGCCCCAGCATTTT. Amino acids: CASSLEGISQPQHF.

The rearrangement links TRBV10-3 to TRBJ1-1; 8 bases are a match to TRBD1. V trimming: 6 bases; J trimming: 1 base; junction bases outside the gene matches: 4. Germline loops: CDR1 ENHRY, CDR2 SYGVKD. This CDR3 is built from 14 residues. The CDR3 region has the DNA TGTGCCATCAGGGGACAGGTGAAGAACACTGAAGCTTTCTTT. Its translation: CAIRGQVKNTEAFF.

This clone was observed once. J is TRBJ1-1 and V is TRBV4-1; D is possibly TRBD1 (5 bases). Germline V gene sequence: CDR1 MGHRA, CDR2 YSYEKL. V was shortened by 1 base and J by 0 bases, with 9 bases between the two germline ends. The length of the CDR3 is 15 residues. The CDR3 loop reads CASSQVRDLNTEAFF. CDR3 nucleotide sequence: TGCGCCAGCAGCCAAGTCAGGGACCTGAACACTGAAGCTTTCTTT.

This clone was found once. This rearrangement joins TRBV6-1 to TRBJ2-5; D is perhaps TRBD1 or TRBD2 (5 bases each). The germline V and J ends were trimmed by 1 base and 7 bases, with 13 bases remaining between them. The CDR3 sequence is 14 residues long. Germline loops: CDR1 MNHNS, CDR2 SASEGT. The CDR3 DNA reads as TGTGCCAGCAGTGAAGACGGACTCGGGACGACCCAGTACTTC. Translation: CASSEDGLGTTQYF.

This chain joins TRBV28 and TRBJ1-5, with 8 bases lining up with TRBD1. After removal of 6 bases from V and 1 base from J, the junction contained 11 bases not matched to a gene. The germline gives CDR1 MDHEN, CDR2 SYDVKM. CDR3 size: 17 residues. CDR3 bases: TGTGCCAGCAGCCTGTCGACAGGGGCTACCAGCAATCAGCCCCAGCATTTT. Its translation is CASSLSTGATSNQPQHF.

The chain is built from TRBV7-3 and TRBJ2-5, with 9 positions matching TRBD1. The V gene's germline CDR1 is SGHTA and CDR2 FQGTGA. The CDR3 sequence is 15 residues long. Unmatched junction bases numbered 9, after V lost 5 bases and J lost 5 bases. The chain's CDR3 is CASSPGQGSRETQYF. CDR3 nucleotides: TGTGCCAGCAGCCCGGGACAGGGATCACGGGAGACCCAGTACTTC. The entire variable domain, with the rest obtained from reference TRBV7-3 and TRBJ2-5, is as follows: GAGVSQTPSNKVTEKGKYVELRCDPISGHTALYWYRQSLGQGPEFLIYFQGTGAADDSGLPNDRFFAVRPEGSVSTLKIQRTERGDSAVYLCASSPGQGSRETQYFGPGTRLLVL.

This clone came up a few times. V gene TRBV9 combines with J gene TRBJ1-6; D remains unclear. Germline CDR1 reads SGDLS; CDR2 reads YYNGEE. The CDR3 has 14 residues. The germline V and J ends were trimmed by 0 bases and 1 base, with 2 bases remaining between them. The CDR3 protein is CASSVDSYNSPLHF. The DNA of the CDR3 is TGTGCCAGCAGCGTAGATTCCTATAATTCACCCCTCCACTTT.

The J gene is TRBJ2-7, the V gene TRBV6-6, with TRBD1 as a possible D gene (5 bases). The germline gives CDR1 MNHNY, CDR2 SVGAGI (reference sequence). The CDR3 covers 16 residues. V dropped 5 bases and J dropped 1 base, with 18 bases sitting between them. In DNA form, the CDR3 reads TGTGCCAGCAGTACCACAGGAGTTCTTGATTCCTACGAGCAGTACTTC. This encodes CASSTTGVLDSYEQYF.

The chain uses TRBV2 and TRBJ1-5, with 9 bases lining up with TRBD1. V shed 7 bases and J 3 bases; nucleotides not matched to a gene: 7. Germline CDR1 SNHLY, CDR2 FYNNEI. CDR3 length equals 15 residues. The CDR3 reads CASTRDRENNQPQHF. The CDR3 DNA follows: TGTGCCAGCACCCGGGACAGGGAAAACAATCAGCCCCAGCATTTT.

Regarding this clone: A junction end diverges from the germline sequence, so it may reflect a read error. V gene TRBV3-1 (or the pseudogene TRBV3-2) combines with J gene TRBJ2-7; 7 bases agree with TRBD1. The CDR3 runs 13 residues. Germline V gives CDR1 LGHDT, CDR2 YNNKEL (reference sequence). The CDR3 protein is CASSHEGQMIRDF. The DNA of the CDR3 is TGTGCCAGCAGCCATGAGGGACAGATGATTAGGGACTTC.

The gene calls are TRBV5-1 and TRBJ2-1; 13 bases are shared with TRBD2. CDR1 and CDR2 (germline): SGHRS, YFSETQ. The CDR3 totals 18 residues. The V gene end was trimmed by 4 bases and the J gene end by 5 bases; junction bases not matched to a gene: 12. CDR3 in DNA: TGCGCCAGCAGCATAGACCCTACCGGGACTAGCGGGAACAATGAGCAGTTCTTC. It yields the protein CASSIDPTGTSGNNEQFF.

The chain uses TRBV5-1 and TRBJ2-1, with 7 bases fitting TRBD1. The CDR3 is 14 amino acids. J was trimmed by 6 bases and V by 3 bases; bases with no gene match: 6. Germline CDR1 SGHRS, CDR2 YFSETQ. The CDR3 reads CASSSQTGTNEQFF. DNA of the CDR3: TGCGCCAGCAGCTCCCAGACAGGGACCAATGAGCAGTTCTTC.

The CDR3 here is CASSTGQGHVRKTQYF. As DNA, the CDR3 is TGTGCCAGCAGCACCGGACAGGGTCACGTAAGAAAGACCCAGTACTTC. V and J are TRBV7-8 and TRBJ2-5; 8 bases fit TRBD1. This CDR3 is built from 16 residues. Unmatched junction bases numbered 14, after V lost 5 bases and J lost 6 bases. From germline, CDR1 is SGHVS and CDR2 FQNEAQ.

The rearrangement uses TRBV6-1 and TRBJ2-5, with D perhaps TRBD2 (6 bases). The V gene lost 2 bases and the J gene lost 4 bases, with 11 bases spanning the gap. Germline V lookup: CDR1 MNHNS, CDR2 SASEGT. This CDR3 spans 14 amino acids. The CDR3 spells CASSETGGPETQYF. CDR3 sequence (DNA): TGTGCCAGCAGTGAAACCGGGGGACCAGAGACCCAGTACTTC.